Listed below are T cell receptor beta chains from one sample, sequenced in a study of persistence of HIV-infected CD4 T cells. The method was immunoSEQ multiplex PCR; TCRdb's version includes in-frame clones alone and lacks a portion of them. The sample lists about 28,000 clones; roughly 82% were seen once. Their specific antigens are unknown. The sequencing used CD4+ T cells sorted from PBMCs after 18-hour stimulation, collected from a patient who received antiretroviral therapy. All receptors come from an adult man with HIV who was CMV-seropositive. Both conserved end residues are part of each CDR3. D genes are given only for firm matches. Clone size is shown for a subset of rows, as once, few, many or a class of expanded clone.

j_call: TRBJ2-1
clone_size: once
v_call: TRBV4-2
d_call: NA
cdr3_aa: CASSQVSRGSSGNEQFF
cdr3_nt: TGTGCCAGCAGCCAAGTTTCCAGGGGGAGTAGCGGCAATGAGCAGTTCTTC

j_call: TRBJ1-6
clone_size: NA
v_call: TRBV3-1/TRBV3-2
d_call: NA
cdr3_aa: CASSQEGAGYNSPLHF
cdr3_nt: TGTGCCAGCAGCCAAGAGGGGGCAGGGTATAATTCACCCCTCCACTTT

j_call: TRBJ2-7
clone_size: NA
v_call: TRBV24-1
d_call: NA
cdr3_aa: CATSDGDKNEQYF
cdr3_nt: TGTGCCACCAGTGACGGGGACAAGAACGAGCAGTACTTC

j_call: TRBJ2-1
clone_size: NA
v_call: TRBV6-2/TRBV6-3
d_call: TRBD1
cdr3_aa: CASSIQGGLYNEQFF
cdr3_nt: TGTGCCAGCAGTATACAGGGGGGTTTATACAATGAGCAGTTCTTC

j_call: TRBJ2-7
clone_size: NA
v_call: TRBV5-5
d_call: NA
cdr3_aa: CASSFRYEQYF
cdr3_nt: TGTGCCAGCAGCTTCCGTTACGAGCAGTACTTC

j_call: TRBJ2-1
clone_size: NA
v_call: TRBV10-2
d_call: NA
cdr3_aa: CATRDRGGGYNEQFF
cdr3_nt: TGCGCCACGCGGGACCGGGGTGGGGGATACAATGAGCAGTTCTTC

j_call: TRBJ2-7
clone_size: NA
v_call: TRBV7-6
d_call: TRBD2
cdr3_aa: CASSSPTSGGADEQYF
cdr3_nt: TGTGCCAGCAGCTCCCCCACTAGCGGGGGGGCGGACGAGCAGTACTTC

j_call: TRBJ2-7
clone_size: NA
v_call: TRBV19
d_call: NA
cdr3_aa: CASSILGGVHYEQYF
cdr3_nt: TGTGCCAGTAGTATATTGGGGGGCGTTCACTACGAGCAGTACTTC

j_call: TRBJ1-3
clone_size: few
v_call: TRBV6-4
d_call: NA
cdr3_aa: CASSASGTQSSGNTIYF
cdr3_nt: TGTGCCAGCAGTGCTTCCGGGACACAAAGCTCTGGAAACACCATATATTTT

j_call: TRBJ2-7
clone_size: NA
v_call: TRBV6-4
d_call: NA
cdr3_aa: CASSDFPPYEQYF
cdr3_nt: TGTGCCAGCAGTGACTTTCCACCCTACGAGCAGTACTTC

j_call: TRBJ1-5
clone_size: few
v_call: TRBV19
d_call: NA
cdr3_aa: CASSATGIQPQHF
cdr3_nt: TGTGCCAGTAGTGCGACGGGTATCCAGCCCCAGCATTTT

j_call: TRBJ2-3
clone_size: NA
v_call: TRBV18
d_call: NA
cdr3_aa: CASSAASTDTQYF
cdr3_nt: TGTGCCAGCTCCGCGGCGAGCACAGATACGCAGTATTTT

j_call: TRBJ2-7
clone_size: NA
v_call: TRBV6-6
d_call: TRBD1
cdr3_aa: CASSYSSGQGSYEQYF
cdr3_nt: TGTGCCAGCAGTTACTCGTCCGGACAGGGGAGCTACGAGCAGTACTTC

j_call: TRBJ1-4
clone_size: NA
v_call: TRBV4-2
d_call: TRBD1
cdr3_aa: CASSQGKDRENEKLFF
cdr3_nt: TGTGCCAGCAGCCAAGGCAAGGACAGGGAGAATGAAAAACTGTTTTTT

j_call: TRBJ2-6
clone_size: NA
v_call: TRBV19
d_call: TRBD1
cdr3_aa: CASSISGQGSGANVLTF
cdr3_nt: TGTGCCAGTAGTATCTCGGGACAGGGCTCTGGGGCCAACGTCCTGACTTTC

j_call: TRBJ2-1
clone_size: NA
v_call: TRBV7-3
d_call: NA
cdr3_aa: CASSFEAGSSSYNEQFF
cdr3_nt: TGTGCCAGCAGCTTTGAGGCGGGGTCGAGCTCCTACAATGAGCAGTTCTTC

j_call: TRBJ1-4
clone_size: NA
v_call: TRBV2
d_call: TRBD1
cdr3_aa: CASGATGANEKLFF
cdr3_nt: TGTGCCAGTGGGGCCACAGGGGCTAATGAAAAACTGTTTTTT

j_call: TRBJ2-6
clone_size: NA
v_call: TRBV5-1
d_call: NA
cdr3_aa: CASSLGSTSGANVLTF
cdr3_nt: TGCGCCAGCAGCTTGGGATCGACCTCTGGGGCCAACGTCCTGACTTTC

j_call: TRBJ2-3
clone_size: NA
v_call: TRBV12-3/TRBV12-4
d_call: NA
cdr3_aa: CASSSSTDTQYF
cdr3_nt: TGTGCCAGCAGTTCAAGTACAGATACGCAGTATTTT

j_call: TRBJ1-1
clone_size: NA
v_call: TRBV5-1
d_call: NA
cdr3_aa: CASTLRVGENTEAFF
cdr3_nt: TGCGCCAGCACCCTTAGGGTCGGGGAGAACACTGAAGCTTTCTTT

j_call: TRBJ2-2
clone_size: NA
v_call: TRBV10-2
d_call: NA
cdr3_aa: CASSETRKGPGELFF
cdr3_nt: TGCGCCAGCAGTGAGACCCGCAAGGGGCCCGGGGAGCTGTTTTTT

j_call: TRBJ1-3
clone_size: NA
v_call: TRBV2
d_call: TRBD1
cdr3_aa: CASSEGQGLAGNTIYF
cdr3_nt: TGTGCCAGCAGTGAGGGACAGGGGTTGGCTGGAAACACCATATATTTT

j_call: TRBJ2-3
clone_size: NA
v_call: TRBV28
d_call: TRBD2
cdr3_aa: CASSFASGGTDTQYF
cdr3_nt: TGTGCCAGCAGTTTCGCTAGCGGGGGAACAGATACGCAGTATTTT

j_call: TRBJ1-1
clone_size: NA
v_call: TRBV3-1/TRBV3-2
d_call: TRBD1
cdr3_aa: CASSQDPDRGRAVDTEAFF
cdr3_nt: TGTGCCAGCAGCCAAGATCCGGACAGGGGGAGGGCCGTGGACACTGAAGCTTTCTTT

j_call: TRBJ2-4
clone_size: NA
v_call: TRBV18
d_call: NA
cdr3_aa: CASSLSSGSGNIQYF
cdr3_nt: TGTGCCAGCTCACTCTCTTCGGGGTCGGGGAACATTCAGTACTTC

j_call: TRBJ2-3
clone_size: NA
v_call: TRBV24-1
d_call: NA
cdr3_aa: CATSESEAAGTDTQYF
cdr3_nt: TGTGCCACCAGTGAGTCGGAGGCAGCCGGCACAGATACGCAGTATTTT

j_call: TRBJ1-5
clone_size: NA
v_call: TRBV15
d_call: NA
cdr3_aa: CATSREGGAGQPQHF
cdr3_nt: TGTGCCACCAGCAGAGAAGGCGGGGCCGGCCAGCCCCAGCATTTT

j_call: TRBJ2-4
clone_size: NA
v_call: TRBV6-5
d_call: TRBD1
cdr3_aa: CASRPGQGKNIQYF
cdr3_nt: TGTGCCAGCAGGCCCGGACAGGGAAAAAACATTCAGTACTTC

j_call: TRBJ2-7
clone_size: NA
v_call: TRBV19
d_call: NA
cdr3_aa: CASSIEQSYEQYF
cdr3_nt: TGTGCCAGTAGTATAGAGCAGTCCTACGAGCAGTACTTC

j_call: TRBJ2-3
clone_size: NA
v_call: TRBV27
d_call: NA
cdr3_aa: CASRLALGQQYF
cdr3_nt: TGTGCCAGCAGGCTAGCTCTGGGGCAGCAGTATTTT

j_call: TRBJ1-3
clone_size: NA
v_call: TRBV9
d_call: TRBD1
cdr3_aa: CASSIQGGSGNTIYF
cdr3_nt: TGTGCCAGCAGCATACAGGGGGGATCTGGAAACACCATATATTTT

j_call: TRBJ1-2
clone_size: NA
v_call: TRBV18
d_call: NA
cdr3_aa: CASSPNSREGYTF
cdr3_nt: TGTGCCAGCTCACCAAACAGCCGGGAGGGCTACACCTTC

j_call: TRBJ2-7
clone_size: NA
v_call: TRBV10-3
d_call: TRBD1
cdr3_aa: CAISDPRQGAYEQYF
cdr3_nt: TGTGCCATCAGTGATCCTAGACAGGGGGCTTACGAGCAGTACTTC

j_call: TRBJ2-7
clone_size: NA
v_call: TRBV7-3
d_call: TRBD1
cdr3_aa: CASSSGQGALDEQYF
cdr3_nt: TGTGCCAGCAGCTCGGGACAGGGGGCTCTAGACGAGCAGTACTTC

j_call: TRBJ1-1
clone_size: NA
v_call: TRBV5-4
d_call: NA
cdr3_aa: CASRGETNTEAFF
cdr3_nt: TGTGCCAGCAGGGGTGAGACGAACACTGAAGCTTTCTTT

j_call: TRBJ2-2
clone_size: NA
v_call: TRBV10-1
d_call: TRBD1
cdr3_aa: CASRPGTGSLVNTGELFF
cdr3_nt: TGCGCCAGCAGGCCCGGGACAGGATCGTTGGTGAACACCGGGGAGCTGTTTTTT

j_call: TRBJ1-1
clone_size: NA
v_call: TRBV5-1
d_call: TRBD1
cdr3_aa: CASSLGQGPSEAFF
cdr3_nt: TGCGCCAGCAGCCTGGGACAGGGACCTTCTGAAGCTTTCTTT

j_call: TRBJ1-1
clone_size: NA
v_call: TRBV27
d_call: NA
cdr3_aa: CASSFRRSGPTEAFF
cdr3_nt: TGTGCCAGCAGTTTCCGGAGGTCTGGTCCCACTGAAGCTTTCTTT

j_call: TRBJ2-7
clone_size: NA
v_call: TRBV28
d_call: NA
cdr3_aa: CASSSTTSNAAYEQYF
cdr3_nt: TGTGCCAGCAGTTCCACAACTAGCAACGCGGCTTACGAGCAGTACTTC

j_call: TRBJ2-2
clone_size: NA
v_call: TRBV6-6
d_call: NA
cdr3_aa: CASSYHDRYTGELFF
cdr3_nt: TGTGCCAGCAGTTACCACGACCGCTACACCGGGGAGCTGTTTTTT

j_call: TRBJ2-1
clone_size: once
v_call: TRBV2
d_call: NA
cdr3_aa: CASSSAATYNEQFF
cdr3_nt: TGTGCCAGCTCGTCGGCCGCTACCTACAATGAGCAGTTCTTC

j_call: TRBJ2-2
clone_size: NA
v_call: TRBV10-3
d_call: NA
cdr3_aa: CAIRAGLNTGELFF
cdr3_nt: TGTGCCATCAGGGCGGGACTGAACACCGGGGAGCTGTTTTTT

j_call: TRBJ1-1
clone_size: NA
v_call: TRBV6-1
d_call: NA
cdr3_aa: CASSENGRGSGEAFF
cdr3_nt: TGTGCCAGCAGTGAAAATGGGCGGGGTTCCGGTGAAGCTTTCTTT

j_call: TRBJ2-7
clone_size: NA
v_call: TRBV19
d_call: NA
cdr3_aa: CATRAGFSSYEQYF
cdr3_nt: TGTGCCACCCGAGCCGGGTTTTCCTCCTACGAGCAGTACTTC

j_call: TRBJ2-3
clone_size: once
v_call: TRBV2
d_call: TRBD2
cdr3_aa: CASSRGTSVTQYF
cdr3_nt: TGTGCCAGCAGTAGGGGGACTAGCGTTACGCAGTATTTT

j_call: TRBJ1-1
clone_size: NA
v_call: TRBV6-5
d_call: NA
cdr3_aa: CASSYSRALSTEAFF
cdr3_nt: TGTGCCAGCAGTTACTCCAGGGCCTTAAGCACTGAAGCTTTCTTT

j_call: TRBJ2-7
clone_size: NA
v_call: TRBV6-2/TRBV6-3
d_call: NA
cdr3_aa: CASSYSWTPNEQYF
cdr3_nt: TGTGCCAGCAGTTACTCGTGGACCCCCAACGAGCAGTACTTC

j_call: TRBJ2-7
clone_size: NA
v_call: TRBV5-1
d_call: NA
cdr3_aa: CASSLDNYEQYF
cdr3_nt: TGCGCCAGCAGCTTAGATAACTACGAGCAGTACTTC

j_call: TRBJ2-6
clone_size: once
v_call: TRBV4-1
d_call: TRBD2
cdr3_aa: CASSHTGLAGVLSSVGANVLTF
cdr3_nt: TGCGCCAGCAGCCATACGGGACTAGCGGGGGTGCTCTCCTCTGTAGGGGCCAACGTCCTGACTTTC

j_call: TRBJ1-6
clone_size: NA
v_call: TRBV28
d_call: TRBD1
cdr3_aa: CASSLGDRPNSPLHF
cdr3_nt: TGTGCCAGCAGTTTAGGGGACAGGCCTAATTCACCCCTCCACTTT

j_call: TRBJ1-2
clone_size: NA
v_call: TRBV6-5
d_call: TRBD1
cdr3_aa: CASIPDRNYGYTF
cdr3_nt: TGTGCCAGCATCCCGGACAGGAACTATGGCTACACCTTC

j_call: TRBJ2-7
clone_size: NA
v_call: TRBV18
d_call: NA
cdr3_aa: CASSPVGIGSYEQYF
cdr3_nt: TGTGCCAGCTCACCGGTGGGTATCGGCTCCTACGAGCAGTACTTC